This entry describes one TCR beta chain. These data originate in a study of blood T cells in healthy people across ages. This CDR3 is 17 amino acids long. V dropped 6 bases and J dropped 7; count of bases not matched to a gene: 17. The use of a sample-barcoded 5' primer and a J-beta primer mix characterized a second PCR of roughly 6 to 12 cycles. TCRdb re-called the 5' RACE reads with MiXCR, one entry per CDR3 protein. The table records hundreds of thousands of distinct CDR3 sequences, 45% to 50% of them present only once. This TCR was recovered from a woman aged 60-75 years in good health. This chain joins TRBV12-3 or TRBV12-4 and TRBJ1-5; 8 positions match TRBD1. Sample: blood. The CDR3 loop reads CASSVVGQGFSGQPQHF. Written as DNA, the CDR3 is TGTGCCAGCAGCGTGGTCGGACAGGGTTTTTCGGGGCAGCCCCAGCATTTT.